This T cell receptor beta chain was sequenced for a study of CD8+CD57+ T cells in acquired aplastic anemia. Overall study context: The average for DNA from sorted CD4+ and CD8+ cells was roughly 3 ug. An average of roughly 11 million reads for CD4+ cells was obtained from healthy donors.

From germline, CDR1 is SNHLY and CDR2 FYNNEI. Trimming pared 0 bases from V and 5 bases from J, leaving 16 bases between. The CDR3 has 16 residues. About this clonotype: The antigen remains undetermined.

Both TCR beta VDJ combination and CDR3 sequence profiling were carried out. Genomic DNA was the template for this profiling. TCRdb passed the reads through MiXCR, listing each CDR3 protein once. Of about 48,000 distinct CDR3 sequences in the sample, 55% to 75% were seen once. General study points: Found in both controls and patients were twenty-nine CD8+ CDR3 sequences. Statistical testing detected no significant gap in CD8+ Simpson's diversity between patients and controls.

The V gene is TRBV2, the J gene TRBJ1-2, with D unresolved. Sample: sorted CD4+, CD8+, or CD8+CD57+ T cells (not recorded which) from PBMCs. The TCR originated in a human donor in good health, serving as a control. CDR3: CASSEALRPDDYGYTF. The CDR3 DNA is TGTGCCAGCAGTGAAGCGCTTCGACCTGACGATTATGGCTACACCTTC.